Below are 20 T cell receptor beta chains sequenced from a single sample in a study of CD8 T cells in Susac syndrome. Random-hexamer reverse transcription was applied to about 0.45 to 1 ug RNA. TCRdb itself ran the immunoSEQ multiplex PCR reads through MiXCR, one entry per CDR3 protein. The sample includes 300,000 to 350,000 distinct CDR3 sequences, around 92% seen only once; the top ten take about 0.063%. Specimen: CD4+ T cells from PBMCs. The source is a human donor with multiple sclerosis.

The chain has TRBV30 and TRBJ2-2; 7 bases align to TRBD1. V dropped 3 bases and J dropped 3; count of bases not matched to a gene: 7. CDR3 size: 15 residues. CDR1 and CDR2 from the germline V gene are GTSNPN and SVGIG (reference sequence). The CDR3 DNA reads TGTGCCTGGAGCCCGACCACAGGGGACACCGGGGAGCTGTTTTTT. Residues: CAWSPTTGDTGELFF. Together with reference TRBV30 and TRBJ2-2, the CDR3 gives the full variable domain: SQTIHQWPATLVQPVGSPLSLECTVEGTSNPNLYWYRQAAGRGLQLLFYSVGIGQISSEVPQNLSASRPQDRQFILSSKKLLLSDSGFYLCAWSPTTGDTGELFFGEGSRLTVL.

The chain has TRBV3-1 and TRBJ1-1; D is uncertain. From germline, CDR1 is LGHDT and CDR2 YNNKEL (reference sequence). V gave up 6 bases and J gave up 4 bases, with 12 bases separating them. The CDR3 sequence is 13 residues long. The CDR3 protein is CASRPRGSTEAFF. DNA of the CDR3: TGTGCCAGCAGGCCGCGAGGCTCCACTGAAGCTTTCTTT.

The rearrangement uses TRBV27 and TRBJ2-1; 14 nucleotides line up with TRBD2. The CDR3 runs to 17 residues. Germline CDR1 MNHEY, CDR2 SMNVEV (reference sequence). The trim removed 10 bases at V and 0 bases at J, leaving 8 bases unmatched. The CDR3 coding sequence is TGTGCCACCGGGGGACTAGCGGGAGTAAGCTCCTACAATGAGCAGTTCTTC. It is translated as CATGGLAGVSSYNEQFF.

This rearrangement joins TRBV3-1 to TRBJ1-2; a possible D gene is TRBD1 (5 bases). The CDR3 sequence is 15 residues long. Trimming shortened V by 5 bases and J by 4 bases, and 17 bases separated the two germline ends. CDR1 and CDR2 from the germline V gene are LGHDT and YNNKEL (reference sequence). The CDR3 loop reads CASSVDRPNSYGYTF. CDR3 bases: TGTGCCAGCAGCGTAGACAGACCCAACTCCTATGGCTACACCTTC.

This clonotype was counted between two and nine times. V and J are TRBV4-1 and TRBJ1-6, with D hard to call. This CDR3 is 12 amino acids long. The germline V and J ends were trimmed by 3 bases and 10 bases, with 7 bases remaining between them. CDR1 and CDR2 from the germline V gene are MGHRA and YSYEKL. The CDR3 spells CASSHVKSPLHF. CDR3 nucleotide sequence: TGCGCCAGCAGCCACGTGAAGTCACCCCTCCACTTT.

This CDR3 reads CASSRDIYEQYF. The CDR3 bases are TGTGCCAGCAGTCGGGACATCTACGAGCAGTACTTC. The V call is TRBV6-5, the J call TRBJ2-7; a weak D match, TRBD1 (6 bases). Germline lookup yields CDR1 MNHEY and CDR2 SVGAGI. V shed 5 bases and J shed 3 bases, with 8 bases lying between them. The CDR3 is 12 amino acids.

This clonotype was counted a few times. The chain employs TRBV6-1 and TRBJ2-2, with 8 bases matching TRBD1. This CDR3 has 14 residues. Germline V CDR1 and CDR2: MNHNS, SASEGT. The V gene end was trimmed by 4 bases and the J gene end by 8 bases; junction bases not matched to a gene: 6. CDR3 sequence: CASSAPGDRGELFF. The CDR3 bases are TGTGCCAGCAGTGCGCCAGGGGACAGGGGGGAGCTGTTTTTT.

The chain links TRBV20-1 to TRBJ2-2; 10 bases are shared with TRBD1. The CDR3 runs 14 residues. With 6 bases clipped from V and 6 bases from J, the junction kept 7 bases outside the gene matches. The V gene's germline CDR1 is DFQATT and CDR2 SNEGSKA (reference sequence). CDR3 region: CSASRDRGPGELFF. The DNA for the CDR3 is TGCAGTGCGTCTAGGGACAGGGGTCCCGGGGAGCTGTTTTTT.

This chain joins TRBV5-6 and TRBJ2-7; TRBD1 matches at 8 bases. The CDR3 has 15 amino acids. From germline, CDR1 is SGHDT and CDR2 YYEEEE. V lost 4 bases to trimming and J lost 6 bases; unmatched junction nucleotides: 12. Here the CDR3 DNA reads TGTGCCAGCAGCCCTTTCGGACAGGGATTTGGCGAGCAGTACTTC. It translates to CASSPFGQGFGEQYF.

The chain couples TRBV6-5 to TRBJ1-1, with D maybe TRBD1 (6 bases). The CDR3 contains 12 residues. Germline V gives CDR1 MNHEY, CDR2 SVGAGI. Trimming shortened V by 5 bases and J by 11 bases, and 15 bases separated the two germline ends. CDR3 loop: CASSNGGQRAFF. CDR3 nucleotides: TGTGCCAGCAGTAACGGAGGACAGAGGGCTTTCTTT.

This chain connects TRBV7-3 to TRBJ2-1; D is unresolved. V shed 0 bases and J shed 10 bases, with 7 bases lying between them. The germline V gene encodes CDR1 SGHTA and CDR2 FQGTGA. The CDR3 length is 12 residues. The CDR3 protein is CASSLTLSEQFF. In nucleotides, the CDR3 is TGTGCCAGCAGCTTAACGTTAAGCGAGCAGTTCTTC.

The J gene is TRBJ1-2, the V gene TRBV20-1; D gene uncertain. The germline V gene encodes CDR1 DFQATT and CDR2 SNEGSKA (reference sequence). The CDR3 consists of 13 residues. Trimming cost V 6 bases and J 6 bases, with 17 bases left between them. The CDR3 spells CSAASVQKDGYTF. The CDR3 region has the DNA TGCAGTGCGGCCTCGGTTCAGAAGGATGGCTACACCTTC.

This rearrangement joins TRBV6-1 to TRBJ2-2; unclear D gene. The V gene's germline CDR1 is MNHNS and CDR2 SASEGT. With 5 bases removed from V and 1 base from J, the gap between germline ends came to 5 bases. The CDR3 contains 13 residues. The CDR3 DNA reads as TGTGCCAGCAGTAACCGGAACACCGGGGAGCTGTTTTTT. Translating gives CASSNRNTGELFF.

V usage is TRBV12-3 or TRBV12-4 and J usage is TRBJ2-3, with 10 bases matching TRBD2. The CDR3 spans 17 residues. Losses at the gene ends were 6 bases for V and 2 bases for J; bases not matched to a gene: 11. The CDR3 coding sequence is TGTGCCAGCAGCCCTAACCCGGGACTAGCGTACACAGATACGCAGTATTTT. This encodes CASSPNPGLAYTDTQYF.

This chain's CDR3 is CASSLTGGEQFF. The CDR3 region has the DNA TGCGCCAGCAGTCTGACAGGGGGGGAGCAGTTCTTC. The chain carries TRBV10-1 and TRBJ2-1; 9 nucleotides line up with TRBD1. Trimming took 5 bases from V and 10 from J; bases not matched to a gene: 3. The V gene's germline CDR1 is WNHNN and CDR2 SYGVQD (reference sequence). The CDR3 length is 12 residues.

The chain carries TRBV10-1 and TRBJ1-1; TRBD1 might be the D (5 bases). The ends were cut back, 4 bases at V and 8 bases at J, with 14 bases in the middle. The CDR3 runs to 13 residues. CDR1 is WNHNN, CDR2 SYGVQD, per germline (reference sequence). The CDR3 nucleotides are TGCGCCAGCAGTGCATCGGGACCGCGGGAAGCTTTCTTT. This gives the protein CASSASGPREAFF.

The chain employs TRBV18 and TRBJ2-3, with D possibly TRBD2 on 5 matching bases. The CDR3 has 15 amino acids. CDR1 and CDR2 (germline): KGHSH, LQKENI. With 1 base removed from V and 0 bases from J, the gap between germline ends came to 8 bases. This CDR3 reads CASSPLGSSTDTQYF. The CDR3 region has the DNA TGTGCCAGCTCACCACTGGGGAGCAGCACAGATACGCAGTATTTT.

The CDR3 DNA reads TGCAGCGTTGTGCGGGCGGCTGAAGCTTTCTTT. Its protein is CSVVRAAEAFF. V gene TRBV29-1 combines with J gene TRBJ1-1; unclear D gene. Germline V CDR1 and CDR2: SQVTM, ANQGSEA. Trimming took off 4 bases at V and 6 bases at J, with 9 bases between the two ends. This CDR3 spans 11 amino acids. Full variable domain (outside the CDR3, taken from reference TRBV29-1 and TRBJ1-1): SAVISQKPSRDICQRGTSLTIQCQVDSQVTMMFWYRQQPGQSLTLIATANQGSEATYESGFVIDKFPISRPNLTFSTLTVSNMSPEDSSIYLCSVVRAAEAFFGQGTRLTVV.

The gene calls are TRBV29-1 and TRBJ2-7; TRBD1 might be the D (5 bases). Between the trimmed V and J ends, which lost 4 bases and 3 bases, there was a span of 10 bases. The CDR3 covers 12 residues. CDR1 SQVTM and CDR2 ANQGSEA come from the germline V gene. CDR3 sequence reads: CSVGRRDYEQYF. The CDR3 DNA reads TGCAGCGTTGGTCGCAGGGACTACGAGCAGTACTTC.

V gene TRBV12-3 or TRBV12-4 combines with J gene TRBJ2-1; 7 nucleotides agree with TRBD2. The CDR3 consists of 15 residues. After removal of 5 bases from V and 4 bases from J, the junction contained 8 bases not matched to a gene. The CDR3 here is CASSPWRGIYNEQFF. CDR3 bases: TGTGCCAGCAGTCCCTGGCGGGGGATATACAATGAGCAGTTCTTC.